This T cell receptor (beta chain) was captured by sequencing in a study of shared clonotypes between healthy human individuals. Study at large: CD8 memory received one plate per donor, CD8 naive two, CD4 memory three and CD4 naive three. Study results and limitations: Clonotypes that were shared across a handful of donors made up around 4.6% of naive CD4 clonotypes. Even with large depth, rarefaction showed that sorted-subset sequencing was incomplete.

In its sample, this clone was seen once. Its antigen remains unknown. TCRdb's copy holds only in-frame clones and misses some; the assay was immunoSEQ multiplex PCR. This sample has more than 2 million clones; around 95% occur once, and the top ten carry about 1.7%. Naive-designated CD8 cells lacked CD45RO, were positively enriched for CCR7, and omitted terminally differentiated effector memory CD45RA+ cells. HIV-negative, healthy adults without recent acute infections or vaccinations were the donors. The clonotype was recovered from a young man in good health. Some clones in this sample may be carry-over from other donors' samples. Material for sequencing was naive CD8+ T cells from PBMCs.

The CDR3 loop reads CASSLLVGANVLTF. The CDR3, as DNA: TGTGCCAGCAGTTTACTGGTTGGGGCCAACGTCCTGACTTTC. The chain has TRBV27 and TRBJ2-6; no clear D gene. Trimming removed 2 bases at V and 3 bases at J, with 5 bases between. The CDR3 sequence is 14 residues long. Germline V CDR1 and CDR2: MNHEY, SMNVEV (reference sequence).